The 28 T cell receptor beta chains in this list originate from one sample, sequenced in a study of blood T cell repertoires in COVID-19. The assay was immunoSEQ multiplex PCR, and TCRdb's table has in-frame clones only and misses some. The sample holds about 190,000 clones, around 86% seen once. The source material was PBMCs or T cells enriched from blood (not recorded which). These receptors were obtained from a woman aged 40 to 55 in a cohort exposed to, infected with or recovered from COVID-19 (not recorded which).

CDR3 nucleotides: TGTGCCAGCAGCTTAAGTGGGACGGACTACTCTGGGGCCAACGTCCTGACTTTC. Translating it yields CASSLSGTDYSGANVLTF. The gene calls are TRBV7-6 and TRBJ2-6, with a weak D call TRBD2 (6 bases). Deletions cut 2 bases from V and 0 bases from J, with 14 bases between. Germline V gene lookup returns CDR1 SGHVS and CDR2 FNYEAQ. The CDR3 is 18 amino acids.

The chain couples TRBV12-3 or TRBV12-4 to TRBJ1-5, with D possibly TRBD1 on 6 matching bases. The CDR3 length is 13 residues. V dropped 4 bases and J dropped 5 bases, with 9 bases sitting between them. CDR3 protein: CASSSQGYQPQHF. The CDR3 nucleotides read TGTGCCAGCAGTTCTCAGGGGTATCAGCCCCAGCATTTT.

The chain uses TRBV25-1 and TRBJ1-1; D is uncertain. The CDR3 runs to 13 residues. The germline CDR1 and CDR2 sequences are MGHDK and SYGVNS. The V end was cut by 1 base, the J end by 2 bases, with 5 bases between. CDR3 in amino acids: CASSEFLNTEAFF. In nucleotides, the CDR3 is TGTGCCAGCAGTGAATTCCTCAACACTGAAGCTTTCTTT.

CDR3 loop: CASSSRLVAGGTGELFF. The CDR3 DNA is TGTGCCAGCAGTTCCCGATTAGTAGCGGGGGGCACCGGGGAGCTGTTTTTT. The V call is TRBV27, the J call TRBJ2-2; 10 nucleotides match TRBD2. From germline, CDR1 is MNHEY and CDR2 SMNVEV (reference sequence). This CDR3 comprises 17 residues. V lost 4 bases and J lost 4; bases outside the gene matches: 9.

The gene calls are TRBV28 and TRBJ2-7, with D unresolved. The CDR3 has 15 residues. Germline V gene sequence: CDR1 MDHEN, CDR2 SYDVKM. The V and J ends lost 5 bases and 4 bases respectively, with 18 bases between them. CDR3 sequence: CASSPLSSPIYEQYF. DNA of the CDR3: TGTGCCAGCAGTCCCCTATCTTCCCCCATATACGAGCAGTACTTC.

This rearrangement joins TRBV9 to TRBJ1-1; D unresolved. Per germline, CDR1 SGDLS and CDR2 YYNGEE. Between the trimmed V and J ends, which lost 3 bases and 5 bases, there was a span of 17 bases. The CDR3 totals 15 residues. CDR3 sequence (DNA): TGTGCCAGCAGCGCGACGGGCCAACCGGGGACTGAAGCTTTCTTT. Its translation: CASSATGQPGTEAFF.

The DNA for the CDR3 is TGCGCCAGCAGCCCCCTTATCAGGGGCAGCGGCTACACCTTC. Residues: CASSPLIRGSGYTF. The J gene is TRBJ1-2, the V gene TRBV4-3; tentatively, D is TRBD1 (6 bases). Trimming removed 4 bases at V and 8 bases at J, with 17 bases between. The CDR3 spans 14 residues. Germline V CDR1 and CDR2: LGHNA, YSLEER.

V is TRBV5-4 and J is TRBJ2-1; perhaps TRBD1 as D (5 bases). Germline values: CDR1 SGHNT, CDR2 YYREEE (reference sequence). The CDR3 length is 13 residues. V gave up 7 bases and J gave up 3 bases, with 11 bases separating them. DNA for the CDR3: TGTGCCAGCGATGGGGCAGGCTACAATGAGCAGTTCTTC. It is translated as CASDGAGYNEQFF.

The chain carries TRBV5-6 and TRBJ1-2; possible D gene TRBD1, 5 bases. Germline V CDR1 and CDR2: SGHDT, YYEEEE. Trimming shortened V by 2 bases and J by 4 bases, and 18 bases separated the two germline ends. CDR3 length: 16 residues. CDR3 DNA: TGTGCCAGCAGCTTTGGGGCGGGAAGGGAGTTCTATGGCTACACCTTC. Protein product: CASSFGAGREFYGYTF. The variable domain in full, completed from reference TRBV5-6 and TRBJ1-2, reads DAGVTQSPTHLIKTRGQQVTLRCSPKSGHDTVSWYQQALGQGPQFIFQYYEEEERQRGNFPDRFSGHQFPNYSSELNVNALLLGDSALYLCASSFGAGREFYGYTFGSGTRLTVV.

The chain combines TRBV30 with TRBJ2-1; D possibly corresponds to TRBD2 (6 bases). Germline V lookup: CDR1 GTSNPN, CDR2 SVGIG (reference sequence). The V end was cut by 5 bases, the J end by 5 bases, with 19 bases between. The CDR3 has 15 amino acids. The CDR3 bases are TGTGCCTGGGGCGCCGGGAGAGGCGTTGACAATGAGCAGTTCTTC. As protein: CAWGAGRGVDNEQFF. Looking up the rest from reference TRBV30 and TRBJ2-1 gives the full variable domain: SQTIHQWPATLVQPVGSPLSLECTVEGTSNPNLYWYRQAAGRGLQLLFYSVGIGQISSEVPQNLSASRPQDRQFILSSKKLLLSDSGFYLCAWGAGRGVDNEQFFGPGTRLTVL.

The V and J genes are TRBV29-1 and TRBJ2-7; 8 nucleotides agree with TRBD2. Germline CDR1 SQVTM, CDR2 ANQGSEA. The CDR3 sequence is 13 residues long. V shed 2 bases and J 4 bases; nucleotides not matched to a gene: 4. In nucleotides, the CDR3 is TGCAGCGTTGAAACGGGGGGGCCTTACGAGCAGTACTTC. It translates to CSVETGGPYEQYF.

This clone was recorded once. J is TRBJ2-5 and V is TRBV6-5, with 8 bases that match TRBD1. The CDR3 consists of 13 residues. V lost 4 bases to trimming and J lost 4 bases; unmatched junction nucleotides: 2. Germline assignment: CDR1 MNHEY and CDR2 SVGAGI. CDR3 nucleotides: TGTGCCAGCAGTTTTGGACAGGGAGAGACCCAGTACTTC. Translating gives CASSFGQGETQYF.

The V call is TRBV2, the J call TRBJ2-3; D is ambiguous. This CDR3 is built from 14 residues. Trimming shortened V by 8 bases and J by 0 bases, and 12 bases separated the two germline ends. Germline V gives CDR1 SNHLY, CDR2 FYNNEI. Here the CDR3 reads CASVYLISTDTQYF. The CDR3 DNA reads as TGTGCCAGCGTGTACCTAATTAGCACAGATACGCAGTATTTT.

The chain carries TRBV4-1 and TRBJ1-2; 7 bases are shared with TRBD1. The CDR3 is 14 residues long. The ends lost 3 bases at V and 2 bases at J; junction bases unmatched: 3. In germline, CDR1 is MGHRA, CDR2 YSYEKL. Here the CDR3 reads CASSQTGRNYGYTF. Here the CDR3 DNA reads TGCGCCAGCAGCCAGACAGGGCGGAACTATGGCTACACCTTC.

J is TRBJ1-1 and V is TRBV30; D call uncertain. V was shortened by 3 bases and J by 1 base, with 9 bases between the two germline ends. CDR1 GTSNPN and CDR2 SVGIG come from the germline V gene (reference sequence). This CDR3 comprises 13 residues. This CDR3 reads CAWSPEGNTEAFF. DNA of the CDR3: TGTGCCTGGAGCCCGGAGGGGAACACTGAAGCTTTCTTT.

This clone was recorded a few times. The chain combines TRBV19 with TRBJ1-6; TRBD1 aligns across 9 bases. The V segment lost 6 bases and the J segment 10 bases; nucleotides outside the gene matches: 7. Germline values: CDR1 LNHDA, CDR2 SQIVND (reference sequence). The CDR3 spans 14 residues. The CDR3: CASRLQGAESPLHF. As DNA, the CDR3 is TGTGCCAGTAGATTACAGGGGGCGGAATCACCCCTCCACTTT.

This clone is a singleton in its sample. The CDR3 sequence: CSARGTFGYTF. The CDR3 nucleotides read TGCAGTGCTAGAGGGACATTCGGCTACACCTTC. The rearrangement links TRBV20-1 to TRBJ1-2; D is perhaps TRBD1 (5 bases). This CDR3 comprises 11 residues. From germline, CDR1 is DFQATT and CDR2 SNEGSKA (reference sequence). V lost 1 base and J 8 bases, leaving 8 bases between the germline ends.

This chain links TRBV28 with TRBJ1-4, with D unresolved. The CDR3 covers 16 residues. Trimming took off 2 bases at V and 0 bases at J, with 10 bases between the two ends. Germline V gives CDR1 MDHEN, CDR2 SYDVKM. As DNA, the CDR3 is TGTGCCAGCAGTTTAGAGCGGGTCGCAACTAATGAAAAACTGTTTTTT. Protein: CASSLERVATNEKLFF.

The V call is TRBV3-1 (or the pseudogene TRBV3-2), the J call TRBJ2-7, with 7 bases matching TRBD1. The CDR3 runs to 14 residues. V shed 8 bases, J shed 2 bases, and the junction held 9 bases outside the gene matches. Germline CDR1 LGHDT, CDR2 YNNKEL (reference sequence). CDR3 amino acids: CASSPGTVTYEQYF. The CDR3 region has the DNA TGTGCCAGCTCCCCCGGGACAGTGACCTACGAGCAGTACTTC.

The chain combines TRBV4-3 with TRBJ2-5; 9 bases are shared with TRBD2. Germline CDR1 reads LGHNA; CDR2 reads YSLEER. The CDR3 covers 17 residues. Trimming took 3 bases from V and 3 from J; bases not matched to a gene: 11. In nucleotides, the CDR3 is TGCGCCAGCAGCCAGCGAGCCCGGACTAGCGTAAAAGAGACCCAGTACTTC. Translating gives CASSQRARTSVKETQYF.

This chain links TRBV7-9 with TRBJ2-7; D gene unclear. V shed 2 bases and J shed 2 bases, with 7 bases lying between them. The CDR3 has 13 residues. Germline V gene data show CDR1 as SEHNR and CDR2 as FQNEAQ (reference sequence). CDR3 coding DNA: TGTGCCAGCAGCTTAAATCCCGCCTACGAGCAGTACTTC. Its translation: CASSLNPAYEQYF.

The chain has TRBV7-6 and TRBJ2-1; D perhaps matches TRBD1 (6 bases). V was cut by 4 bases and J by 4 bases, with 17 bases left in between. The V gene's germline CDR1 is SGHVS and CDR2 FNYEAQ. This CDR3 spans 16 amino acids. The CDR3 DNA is TGTGCCAGCAGCTCTACGTTAGGACAGACTTACAATGAGCAGTTCTTC. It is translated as CASSSTLGQTYNEQFF.

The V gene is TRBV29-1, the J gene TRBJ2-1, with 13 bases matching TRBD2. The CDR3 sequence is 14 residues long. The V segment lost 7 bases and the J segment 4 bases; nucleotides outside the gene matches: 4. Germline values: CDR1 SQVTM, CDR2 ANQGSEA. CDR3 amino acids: CSAWTSGRYNEQFF. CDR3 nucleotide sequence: TGCAGCGCTTGGACTAGCGGGAGATACAATGAGCAGTTCTTC.

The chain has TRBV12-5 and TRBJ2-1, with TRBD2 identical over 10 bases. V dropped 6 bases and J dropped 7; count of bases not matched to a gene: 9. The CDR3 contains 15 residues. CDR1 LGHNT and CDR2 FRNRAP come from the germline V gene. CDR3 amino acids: CASGYLAGEVNEQFF. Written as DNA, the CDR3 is TGTGCTAGTGGCTACCTAGCGGGAGAGGTTAATGAGCAGTTCTTC. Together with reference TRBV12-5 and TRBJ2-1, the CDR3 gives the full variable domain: DARVTQTPRHKVTEMGQEVTMRCQPILGHNTVFWYRQTMMQGLELLAYFRNRAPLDDSGMPKDRFSAEMPDATLATLKIQPSEPRDSAVYFCASGYLAGEVNEQFFGPGTRLTVL.

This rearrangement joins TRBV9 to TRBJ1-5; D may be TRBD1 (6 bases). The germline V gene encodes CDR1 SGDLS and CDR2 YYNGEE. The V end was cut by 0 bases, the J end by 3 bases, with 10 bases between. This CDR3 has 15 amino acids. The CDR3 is CASSVGGGINQPQHF. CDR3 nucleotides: TGTGCCAGCAGCGTAGGGGGGGGCATCAATCAGCCCCAGCATTTT. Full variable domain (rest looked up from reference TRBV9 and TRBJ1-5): DSGVTQTPKHLITATGQRVTLRCSPRSGDLSVYWYQQSLDQGLQFLIQYYNGEERAKGNILERFSAQQFPDLHSELNLSSLELGDSALYFCASSVGGGINQPQHFGDGTRLSIL.

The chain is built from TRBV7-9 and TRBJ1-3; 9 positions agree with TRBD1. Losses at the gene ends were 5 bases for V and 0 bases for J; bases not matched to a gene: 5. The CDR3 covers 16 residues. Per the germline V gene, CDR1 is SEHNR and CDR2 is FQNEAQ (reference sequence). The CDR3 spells CASSVTGGGSGNTIYF. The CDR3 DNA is TGTGCCAGCAGCGTGACAGGGGGGGGCTCTGGAAACACCATATATTTT.

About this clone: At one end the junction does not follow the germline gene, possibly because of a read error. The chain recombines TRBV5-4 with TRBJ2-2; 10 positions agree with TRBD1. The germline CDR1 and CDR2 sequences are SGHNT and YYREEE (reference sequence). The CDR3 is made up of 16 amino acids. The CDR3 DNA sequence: TGTGCCGGCAGTTATCCGACAGGGGGCCCCACCGGGGAGCTGTTTTTT. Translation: CAGSYPTGGPTGELFF. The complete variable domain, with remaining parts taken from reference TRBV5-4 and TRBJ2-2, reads ETGVTQSPTHLIKTRGQQVTLRCSSQSGHNTVSWYQQALGQGPQFIFQYYREEENGRGNFPPRFSGLQFPNYSSELNVNALELDDSALYLCAGSYPTGGPTGELFFGEGSRLTVL.

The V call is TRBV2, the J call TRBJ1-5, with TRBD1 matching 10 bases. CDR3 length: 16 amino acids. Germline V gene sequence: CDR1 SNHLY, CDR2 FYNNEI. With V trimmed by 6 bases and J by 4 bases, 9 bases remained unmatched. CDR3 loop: CASRDSGTGANQPQHF. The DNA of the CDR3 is TGTGCCAGCAGGGACTCCGGGACAGGGGCGAATCAGCCCCAGCATTTT.